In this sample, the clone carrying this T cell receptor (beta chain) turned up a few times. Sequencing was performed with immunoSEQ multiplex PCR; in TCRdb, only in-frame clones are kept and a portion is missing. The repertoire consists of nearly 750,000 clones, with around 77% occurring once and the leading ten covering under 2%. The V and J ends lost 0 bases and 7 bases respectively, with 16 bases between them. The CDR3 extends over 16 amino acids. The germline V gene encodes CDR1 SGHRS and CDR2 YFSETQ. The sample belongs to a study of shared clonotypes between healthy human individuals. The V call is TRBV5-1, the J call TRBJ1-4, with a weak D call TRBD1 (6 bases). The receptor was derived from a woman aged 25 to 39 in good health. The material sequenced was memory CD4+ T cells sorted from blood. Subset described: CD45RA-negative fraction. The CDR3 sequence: CASSLGIQGRVEKLFF. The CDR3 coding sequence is TGCGCCAGCAGCTTGGGTATACAGGGAAGGGTTGAAAAACTGTTTTTT.